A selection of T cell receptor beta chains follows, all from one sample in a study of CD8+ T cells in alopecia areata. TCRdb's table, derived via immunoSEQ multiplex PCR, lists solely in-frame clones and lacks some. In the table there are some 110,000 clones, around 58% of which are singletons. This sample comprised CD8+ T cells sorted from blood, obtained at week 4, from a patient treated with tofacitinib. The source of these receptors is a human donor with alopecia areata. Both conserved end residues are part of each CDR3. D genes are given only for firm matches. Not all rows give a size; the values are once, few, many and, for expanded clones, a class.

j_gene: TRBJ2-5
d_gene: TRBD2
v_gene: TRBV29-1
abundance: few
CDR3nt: TGCAGCGTTGCCGGGGAGGGTAGCAGAGAGACCCAGTACTTC
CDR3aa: CSVAGEGSRETQYF

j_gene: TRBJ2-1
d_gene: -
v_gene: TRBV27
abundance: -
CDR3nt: TGTGCCAGCAGTTTATCTGGGAAGAATGAGCAGTTCTTC
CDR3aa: CASSLSGKNEQFF

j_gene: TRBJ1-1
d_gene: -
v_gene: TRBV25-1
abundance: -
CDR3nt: TGTGCCAGCAGTGAATCAGAGGGTAACACTGAAGCTTTCTTT
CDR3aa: CASSESEGNTEAFF

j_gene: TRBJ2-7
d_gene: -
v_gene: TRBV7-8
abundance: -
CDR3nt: TGTGCCAGCAGCGACGGCCCCGCCCCCGGGGGCGAGCAGTACTTC
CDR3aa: CASSDGPAPGGEQYF

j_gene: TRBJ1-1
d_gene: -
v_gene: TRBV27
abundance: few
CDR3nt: TGTGCCAGCATCGCCATCCCCCGGGTCTCTAGGGACACTGAAGCTTTCTTT
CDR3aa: CASIAIPRVSRDTEAFF

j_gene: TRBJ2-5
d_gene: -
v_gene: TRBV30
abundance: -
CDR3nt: TGTGCCTGGAGTGTAGGGGCAAGTGGGACCCAGTACTTC
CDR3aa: CAWSVGASGTQYF

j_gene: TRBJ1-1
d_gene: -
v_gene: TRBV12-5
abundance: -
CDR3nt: TGTGCTAGTGGTTTCTCTGTCACTGAAGCTTTCTTT
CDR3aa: CASGFSVTEAFF

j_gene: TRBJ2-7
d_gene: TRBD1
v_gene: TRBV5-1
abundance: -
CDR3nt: TGCGCCAGCCTCGGACAGGGCTCCTACGAGCAGTACTTC
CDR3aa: CASLGQGSYEQYF

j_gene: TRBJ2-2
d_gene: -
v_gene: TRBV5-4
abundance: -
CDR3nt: TGTGCCAGCAGTGATCGATGGACCGGGGAGCTGTTTTTT
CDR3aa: CASSDRWTGELFF

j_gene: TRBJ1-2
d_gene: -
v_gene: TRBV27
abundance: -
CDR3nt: TGTGCCAGCAGCCGCCGGGACCGTGAGCTCTATGGCTACACCTTC
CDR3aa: CASSRRDRELYGYTF

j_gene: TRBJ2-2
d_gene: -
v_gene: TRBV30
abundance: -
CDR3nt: TGTGCCTGGAGTGGGGACACTTACACCGGGGAGCTGTTTTTT
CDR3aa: CAWSGDTYTGELFF

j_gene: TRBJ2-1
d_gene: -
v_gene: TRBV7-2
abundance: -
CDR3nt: TGTGCCAGCAGCTTAGGGACAGCTGAGCAGTTCTTC
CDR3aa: CASSLGTAEQFF

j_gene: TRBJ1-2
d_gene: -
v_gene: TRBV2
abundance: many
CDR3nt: TGTGCCAGCAGTGAAGGCAGGGGTGCCTATGGCTACACCTTC
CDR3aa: CASSEGRGAYGYTF

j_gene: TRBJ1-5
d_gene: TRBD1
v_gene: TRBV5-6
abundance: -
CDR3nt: TGTGCCAGCAGCTTGGGGCCTCGGGACAGGCTCAATCAGCCCCAGCATTTT
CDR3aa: CASSLGPRDRLNQPQHF

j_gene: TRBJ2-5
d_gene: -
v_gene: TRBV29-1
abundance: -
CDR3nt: TGCAGCGTTGACAGGGGTGAAGAGACCCAGTACTTC
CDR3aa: CSVDRGEETQYF

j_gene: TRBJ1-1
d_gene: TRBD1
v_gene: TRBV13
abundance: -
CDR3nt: TGTGCCAGCAGCTTAAGGACAGGGCGCGGTGAAGCTTTCTTT
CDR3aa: CASSLRTGRGEAFF

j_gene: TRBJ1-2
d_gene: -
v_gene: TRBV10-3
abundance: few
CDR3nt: TGTGCCATCAGCTGGGGGGCCTACTATGGCTACACCTTC
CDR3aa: CAISWGAYYGYTF

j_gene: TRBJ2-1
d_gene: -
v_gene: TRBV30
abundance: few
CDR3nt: TGTGCCTGGAGTTTTAGGAGCTACAATGAGCAGTTCTTC
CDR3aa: CAWSFRSYNEQFF

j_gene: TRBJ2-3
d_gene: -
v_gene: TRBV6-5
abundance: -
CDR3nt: TGTGCCAGCAGTAACCGGGACACTCCCTATACGCAGTATTTT
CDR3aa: CASSNRDTPYTQYF

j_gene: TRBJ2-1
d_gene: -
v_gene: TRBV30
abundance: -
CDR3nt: TGTGCCTGGAGTGCAGGGTACAATGAGCAGTTCTTC
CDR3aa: CAWSAGYNEQFF

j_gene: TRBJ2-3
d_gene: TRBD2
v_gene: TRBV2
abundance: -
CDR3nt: TGTGCCAGCATCCCACTAGCGGGGGGAGATACGCAGTATTTT
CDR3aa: CASIPLAGGDTQYF

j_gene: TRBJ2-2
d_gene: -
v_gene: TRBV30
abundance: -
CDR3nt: TGTGCCTGGACCCCCCTCACCGGGGAGCTGTTTTTT
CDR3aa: CAWTPLTGELFF

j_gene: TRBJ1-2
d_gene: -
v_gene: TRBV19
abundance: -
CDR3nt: TGTGCCAGTAGGGACGTTGGCACCCCGGGGGATCGTGGCTACACCTTC
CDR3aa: CASRDVGTPGDRGYTF

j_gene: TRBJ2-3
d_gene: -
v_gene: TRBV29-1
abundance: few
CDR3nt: TGCAGCGTTGTGCTCGGGACAATCACAGATACGCAGTATTTT
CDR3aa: CSVVLGTITDTQYF

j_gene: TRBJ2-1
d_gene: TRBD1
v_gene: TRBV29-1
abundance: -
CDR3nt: TGCAGCGTTGAAGCAATCGACAGGGGGAACAATGAGCAGTTCTTC
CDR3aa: CSVEAIDRGNNEQFF

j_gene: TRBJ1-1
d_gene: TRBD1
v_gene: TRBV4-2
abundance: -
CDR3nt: TGTGCCAGCAGCCCCCTTGAGACAGGGATGGTAGGCACTGAAGCTTTCTTT
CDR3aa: CASSPLETGMVGTEAFF

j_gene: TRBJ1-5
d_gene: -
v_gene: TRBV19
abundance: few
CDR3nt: TGTGCCAGTATGATGGGGTACGGCAATCAGCCCCAGCATTTT
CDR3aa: CASMMGYGNQPQHF